These 2 T cell receptor beta chains share one sample of origin, sequenced in a study of CD8 T cells in Susac syndrome. Reverse transcription of about 0.45 to 1 ug RNA was performed with random hexamers. TCRdb fed the immunoSEQ multiplex PCR reads into MiXCR, producing one record per CDR3 protein. This sample has about 300,000 distinct CDR3 sequences, with about 91% found just once. Specimen: CD8+ T cells from PBMCs. The receptors derive from a human donor with multiple sclerosis.

The rearrangement links TRBV27 to TRBJ1-1; D unclear. Trimming took off 6 bases at V and 5 bases at J, with 13 bases between the two ends. The CDR3 length is 13 residues. Germline loops: CDR1 MNHEY, CDR2 SMNVEV (reference sequence). The CDR3 region has the DNA TGTGCCAGCAGGGTGGGAGGGAGTACTGAAGCTTTCTTT. It codes for CASRVGGSTEAFF.

The J gene is TRBJ2-3, the V gene TRBV19; 11 nucleotides match TRBD1. The CDR3 is 15 amino acids. J was trimmed by 1 base and V by 10 bases; bases with no gene match: 7. Per the germline V gene, CDR1 is LNHDA and CDR2 is SQIVND (reference sequence). The CDR3 nucleotides read TGTGCCACCCTACCGGGACAGGGGGGCACAGATACGCAGTATTTT. Residues: CATLPGQGGTDTQYF.